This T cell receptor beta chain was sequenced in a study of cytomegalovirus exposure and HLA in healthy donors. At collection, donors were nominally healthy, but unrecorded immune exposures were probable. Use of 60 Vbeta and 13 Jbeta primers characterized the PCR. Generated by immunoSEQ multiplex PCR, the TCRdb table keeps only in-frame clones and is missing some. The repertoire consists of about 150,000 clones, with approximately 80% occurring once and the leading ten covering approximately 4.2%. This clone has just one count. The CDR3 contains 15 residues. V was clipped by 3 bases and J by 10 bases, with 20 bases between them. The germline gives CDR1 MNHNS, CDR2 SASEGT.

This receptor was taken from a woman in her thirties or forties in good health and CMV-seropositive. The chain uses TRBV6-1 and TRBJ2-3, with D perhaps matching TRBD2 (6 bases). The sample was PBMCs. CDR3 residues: CASSEALANTGAQYF. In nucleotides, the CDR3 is TGTGCCAGCAGTGAGGCCCTAGCGAATACGGGCGCGCAGTATTTT.